These 20 T cell receptor beta chains share one sample of origin, sequenced in a study of blood T cell repertoires in COVID-19. Sequencing used immunoSEQ multiplex PCR; TCRdb keeps in-frame clones, though not all of them. The sample consists of about 200,000 clones, more than 70% of them appearing once. What was sequenced was peripheral blood. The receptors here all came from a woman older than 75 with active or convalescent COVID-19.

CDR3 residues: CASSLGQGAYEQYF. The DNA for the CDR3 is TGTGCCAGCAGCTTGGGACAGGGGGCCTACGAGCAGTACTTC. The rearrangement links TRBV13 to TRBJ2-7; 11 bases line up with TRBD1. Unmatched junction bases numbered 0, after V lost 3 bases and J lost 2 bases. CDR3 length: 14 residues. CDR1 and CDR2 (germline): PRHDT, FYEKMQ (reference sequence).

The gene calls are TRBV6-5 and TRBJ2-7; 8 bases match TRBD1. V lost 6 bases and J lost 5; bases outside the gene matches: 6. Per germline, CDR1 MNHEY and CDR2 SVGAGI. This CDR3 is 13 amino acids long. The CDR3 DNA is TGTGCCAGCAGAACGGACAGGGCCCACGAGCAGTACTTC. Amino acid sequence: CASRTDRAHEQYF.

The chain combines TRBV6-1 with TRBJ1-5, with 9 bases identical to TRBD1. Germline V gene sequence: CDR1 MNHNS, CDR2 SASEGT. The junction had 10 bases not matched to a gene; V was cut back by 2 bases and J by 5 bases. This CDR3 is 17 amino acids long. CDR3 nucleotides: TGTGCCAGCAGTGAAAGTCTTTCGGGACAGGGTTATCAGCCCCAGCATTTT. Translated: CASSESLSGQGYQPQHF.

The chain carries TRBV2 and TRBJ2-3; 9 bases align to TRBD1. Losses at the gene ends were 5 bases for V and 6 bases for J; bases not matched to a gene: 6. The CDR3 has 14 residues. Germline CDR1 is SNHLY and CDR2 is FYNNEI. The CDR3 spells CASSMYRGRDTQYF. The CDR3 DNA follows: TGTGCCAGCAGTATGTACAGGGGGCGGGATACGCAGTATTTT.

This rearrangement joins TRBV2 to TRBJ1-5, with 10 bases matching TRBD1. There are 15 residues in the CDR3. V was clipped by 4 bases and J by 8 bases; unmatched bases: 8. From germline, CDR1 is SNHLY and CDR2 FYNNEI. Written as DNA, the CDR3 is TGTGCCAGCAGTGCCAAGACAGGGGGCAGTGAGCCCCAGCATTTT. Its translation: CASSAKTGGSEPQHF.

This clone has just a few counts. The rearrangement joins TRBV12-3 or TRBV12-4 to TRBJ1-1; D gene ambiguous. The CDR3 sequence is 13 residues long. The V and J ends lost 3 bases and 8 bases respectively, with 13 bases between them. For the CDR3, the DNA is TGTGCCAGCAGTTTTACCTCGAGACAAGAAGCTTTCTTT. This sequence encodes CASSFTSRQEAFF.

This chain links TRBV7-3 with TRBJ2-5, with TRBD2 matching over 8 bases. The V gene's germline CDR1 is SGHTA and CDR2 FQGTGA. The CDR3 contains 15 residues. J lost 4 bases, V lost 3 bases, and 7 bases had no gene match. CDR3 in DNA: TGTGCCAGCAGCTTCGGGGGGGCCGGGTCAGAGACCCAGTACTTC. The encoded protein is CASSFGGAGSETQYF.

The rearrangement links TRBV6-1 to TRBJ2-7; 7 positions agree with TRBD2. The CDR3 has 16 amino acids. After removal of 2 bases from V and 0 bases from J, the junction contained 7 bases not matched to a gene. Per germline, CDR1 MNHNS and CDR2 SASEGT. Here the CDR3 reads CASSESVGGFSYEQYF. CDR3 coding DNA: TGTGCCAGCAGTGAAAGTGTCGGGGGGTTCTCCTACGAGCAGTACTTC.

V and J are TRBV11-2 and TRBJ1-2; no clear D gene. The CDR3 has 14 amino acids. Germline V lookup: CDR1 SGHAT, CDR2 FQNNGV. The ends were cut back, 3 bases at V and 4 bases at J, with 12 bases in the middle. The CDR3 loop reads CASSFPPGSYGYTF. Written as DNA, the CDR3 is TGTGCCAGCAGCTTCCCGCCTGGCAGCTATGGCTACACCTTC.

This clone was found a few times. The chain combines TRBV2 with TRBJ1-1; D possibly corresponds to TRBD1 (6 bases). Germline-derived CDR1 and CDR2 are SNHLY and FYNNEI. The CDR3 has 13 amino acids. Trimming left V 4 bases short and J 3 bases short, with 9 bases between. The CDR3 here is CASSVNRDTEAFF. The CDR3 DNA follows: TGTGCCAGCAGTGTTAACAGGGACACTGAAGCTTTCTTT. The complete variable domain, with remaining parts taken from reference TRBV2 and TRBJ1-1, reads EPEVTQTPSHQVTQMGQEVILRCVPISNHLYFYWYRQILGQKVEFLVSFYNNEISEKSEIFDDQFSVERPDGSNFTLKIRSTKLEDSAMYFCASSVNRDTEAFFGQGTRLTVV.

This clone was detected only once. The V gene is TRBV4-2, the J gene TRBJ1-2, with a tentative D call TRBD1 (6 bases). The V gene lost 1 base and the J gene lost 4 bases, with 7 bases spanning the gap. Germline V gene data show CDR1 as LGHNA and CDR2 as YNFKEQ. This CDR3 has 13 amino acids. The CDR3 is CASSQAGAYGYTF. For the CDR3, the DNA is TGTGCCAGCAGCCAAGCAGGGGCCTATGGCTACACCTTC.

This clone has more than one count but fewer than ten. The J gene is TRBJ2-3, the V gene TRBV5-1; a weak D match, TRBD2 (5 bases). Per germline, CDR1 SGHRS and CDR2 YFSETQ. The CDR3 contains 15 residues. V was pared by 2 bases and J by 3 bases, with 13 bases between. CDR3 loop: CASSFSGIGTDTQYF. The CDR3 bases are TGCGCCAGCAGCTTTTCGGGAATAGGGACAGATACGCAGTATTTT.

V usage is TRBV7-6 and J usage is TRBJ2-5; the match to TRBD1 covers 9 bases. V was pared by 1 base and J by 7 bases, with 4 bases of the junction left unmatched. CDR3 length: 14 residues. Per germline, CDR1 SGHVS and CDR2 FNYEAQ. The CDR3 here is CASSLGGQGGTQYF. CDR3 coding DNA: TGTGCCAGCAGCTTAGGGGGACAGGGAGGGACCCAGTACTTC. Full variable domain (outside the CDR3, taken from reference TRBV7-6 and TRBJ2-5): GAGVSQSPRYKVTKRGQDVALRCDPISGHVSLYWYRQALGQGPEFLTYFNYEAQQDKSGLPNDRFSAERPEGSISTLTIQRTEQRDSAMYRCASSLGGQGGTQYFGPGTRLLVL.

This clone was observed a few times. The genes are TRBV19 and TRBJ1-3; tentative D call: TRBD1 (5 bases). Germline V lookup: CDR1 LNHDA, CDR2 SQIVND (reference sequence). The CDR3 is 16 residues long. The V end lost 5 bases, the J end lost 0 bases, and 14 bases lay between the germline ends. The CDR3 DNA follows: TGTGCCAGTAGTCGAACCAACAGGTACTCTGGAAACACCATATATTTT. Its protein is CASSRTNRYSGNTIYF.

The table lists this clone with a count of one. The chain is built from TRBV5-1 and TRBJ2-1, with D tentatively TRBD1 (5 bases). This CDR3 is built from 15 residues. Germline V gene data show CDR1 as SGHRS and CDR2 as YFSETQ. The V end lost 2 bases, the J end lost 0 bases, and 9 bases lay between the germline ends. The CDR3: CASSFQGSSYNEQFF. The CDR3 bases are TGCGCCAGCAGCTTCCAGGGAAGCTCCTACAATGAGCAGTTCTTC. The full variable domain, its missing parts supplied by reference TRBV5-1 and TRBJ2-1, is KAGVTQTPRYLIKTRGQQVTLSCSPISGHRSVSWYQQTPGQGLQFLFEYFSETQRNKGNFPGRFSGRQFSNSRSEMNVSTLELGDSALYLCASSFQGSSYNEQFFGPGTRLTVL.

This clone has just a few counts. The chain joins TRBV5-1 to TRBJ2-1; 8 nucleotides match TRBD2. J was trimmed by 8 bases and V by 7 bases; bases with no gene match: 14. CDR3 length: 15 residues. Germline-derived CDR1 and CDR2 are SGHRS and YFSETQ. This CDR3 reads CASSPGGGLGDEQFF. The CDR3 DNA reads TGCGCCAGCTCACCCGGGGGGGGTCTCGGTGATGAGCAGTTCTTC.

The chain uses TRBV28 and TRBJ1-2, with D unresolved. Trimming left V 2 bases short and J 8 bases short, with 6 bases between. The CDR3 contains 11 residues. Germline CDR1 is MDHEN and CDR2 is SYDVKM. This chain's CDR3 is CASSLGQGYTF. The CDR3 coding sequence is TGTGCCAGCAGTTTAGGCCAGGGCTACACCTTC.

The sample holds a few counts of this clone. The chain has TRBV29-1 and TRBJ2-7, with 9 bases fitting TRBD1. This CDR3 spans 13 amino acids. V shed 6 bases and J 4 bases; nucleotides not matched to a gene: 7. CDR1 is SQVTM, CDR2 ANQGSEA, per germline. CDR3 nucleotides: TGCAGCGTCACACAGGGGGCCGGGTACGAGCAGTACTTC. As protein: CSVTQGAGYEQYF.

The J gene is TRBJ1-1, the V gene TRBV7-2; a weak D match, TRBD1 (6 bases). The germline V gene has CDR1 SGHTA and CDR2 FQGNSA. The length of the CDR3 is 14 residues. The germline V and J ends were trimmed by 7 bases and 1 base, with 13 bases remaining between them. The CDR3 region is CASKQTGRNTEAFF. The CDR3, as DNA: TGTGCCAGCAAACAAACAGGGAGGAACACTGAAGCTTTCTTT.

This clone has only a few counts. This rearrangement joins TRBV27 to TRBJ1-1, with 7 bases identical to TRBD1. The ends lost 7 bases at V and 6 bases at J; junction bases unmatched: 8. Germline assignment: CDR1 MNHEY and CDR2 SMNVEV (reference sequence). The CDR3 has 13 amino acids. The CDR3 region has the DNA TGTGCCAGCAAAGGACAGGCTAACCCTGAAGCTTTCTTT. Amino acid sequence: CASKGQANPEAFF.